The rows below give T cell receptor beta chains drawn from one sample of a study of blood T cell repertoires in COVID-19. Generated by immunoSEQ multiplex PCR, the TCRdb table keeps only in-frame clones and is missing some. The repertoire has around 160,000 clones, 80% to 85% of them found once; the top ten carry approximately 40%. The sample taken for sequencing was peripheral blood. These receptors were taken from a human donor in a cohort sampled during active COVID-19. Each CDR3 is given with its conserved first and last residue. A D gene is named only where the DNA matches it firmly. Size is stated for part of the rows, as once, few or many counts, or as a class when the clone is expanded.

j_call,v_call,cdr3_length,clone_size,d_call,cdr3_aa,cdr3_nt
TRBJ2-5,TRBV5-4,15,NA,TRBD1,CASSSRQGTVETQYF,TGTGCCAGCAGCTCGAGACAGGGGACGGTAGAGACCCAGTACTTC
TRBJ2-3,TRBV15,12,NA,NA,CATLQVGDTQYF,TGTGCCACCCTACAGGTGGGGGATACGCAGTATTTT
TRBJ2-1,TRBV29-1,14,NA,TRBD1,CSVGGQGDYRVLFF,TGCAGCGTCGGGGGACAGGGGGATTATCGAGTTTTGTTCTTC
TRBJ2-3,TRBV7-9,14,NA,NA,CASSFEQGSDTQYF,TGTGCCAGCAGCTTCGAACAGGGAAGCGATACGCAGTATTTT
TRBJ1-1,TRBV29-1,13,NA,NA,CSVVQGVGAEAFF,TGCAGCGTCGTACAGGGCGTAGGGGCTGAAGCTTTCTTT
TRBJ2-6,TRBV4-3,19,NA,TRBD1,CASSQNPGQGAAGANVLTF,TGCGCCAGCAGCCAAAATCCGGGACAGGGGGCGGCTGGGGCCAACGTCCTGACTTTC
TRBJ1-1,TRBV4-3,14,NA,NA,CASSQGVGGTEAFF,TGCGCCAGCAGCCAAGGGGTGGGAGGCACTGAAGCTTTCTTT
TRBJ2-7,TRBV11-3,14,NA,TRBD1,CASSLVQGAREQYF,TGTGCCAGCAGCTTAGTGCAGGGGGCGCGCGAGCAGTACTTC
TRBJ2-5,TRBV18,13,NA,NA,CASSPMERETQYF,TGTGCCAGCTCACCAATGGAGAGAGAGACCCAGTACTTC
TRBJ2-6,TRBV11-1,15,NA,TRBD1,CASSPGDREQDVLTF,TGTGCCAGCAGCCCGGGGGACAGGGAGCAAGACGTCCTGACTTTC
TRBJ2-3,TRBV6-2/TRBV6-3,15,NA,TRBD2,CASSSGGASTDTQYF,TGTGCCAGCAGTAGCGGGGGGGCCAGCACAGATACGCAGTATTTT
TRBJ2-3,TRBV29-1,13,NA,TRBD1,CSARDRDRNTQYF,TGCAGCGCCCGGGACAGGGACAGGAATACGCAGTATTTT
TRBJ1-4,TRBV2,15,NA,NA,CASSLTASTNEKLFF,TGTGCCAGCAGTTTAACAGCCTCAACTAATGAAAAACTGTTTTTT
TRBJ2-6,TRBV5-4,17,few,TRBD1,CASSLRDRFTGANVLTF,TGTGCCAGCAGCTTGCGGGACAGGTTTACTGGGGCCAACGTCCTGACTTTC
TRBJ2-5,TRBV5-1,13,NA,NA,CASQQGRQETQYF,TGCGCCAGTCAACAGGGCAGACAAGAGACCCAGTACTTC
TRBJ2-3,TRBV27,14,NA,NA,CASQNRESTDTQYF,TGTGCCAGCCAAAACAGGGAATCGACAGATACGCAGTATTTT
TRBJ2-1,TRBV2,15,NA,TRBD1,CASRGGRGPYNEQFF,TGTGCCAGCAGAGGTGGCAGGGGGCCCTACAATGAGCAGTTCTTC
TRBJ2-5,TRBV7-2,14,NA,TRBD2,CASSPQAGQETQYF,TGTGCCAGCAGCCCGCAAGCGGGGCAAGAGACCCAGTACTTC
TRBJ2-5,TRBV7-8,14,NA,NA,CASSFRQPQETQYF,TGTGCCAGCAGCTTCCGACAGCCGCAAGAGACCCAGTACTTC
TRBJ2-3,TRBV19,19,NA,TRBD2,CASSIVRTSGGRSTDTQYF,TGTGCCAGTAGTATAGTCCGGACTAGCGGGGGGAGGAGCACAGATACGCAGTATTTT
TRBJ2-1,TRBV4-1,15,NA,TRBD1,CASSPAGTGRREQFF,TGCGCCAGCAGCCCTGCCGGGACAGGGCGTAGAGAGCAGTTCTTC
TRBJ2-5,TRBV5-1,15,NA,TRBD1,CASSKGQGSEETQYF,TGCGCCAGCAGCAAGGGACAGGGGAGCGAAGAGACCCAGTACTTC
TRBJ1-2,TRBV5-4,14,NA,NA,CASSLAGTFYGYTF,TGTGCCAGCAGCTTGGCCGGGACATTCTATGGCTACACCTTC
TRBJ2-7,TRBV27,14,NA,NA,CASSRRHRANEQYF,TGTGCCAGCAGCCGCAGGCACAGGGCCAACGAGCAGTACTTC
TRBJ2-7,TRBV7-2,13,few,NA,CASSFKGGDEQYF,TGTGCCAGCAGCTTTAAGGGGGGGGACGAGCAGTACTTC
TRBJ1-1,TRBV5-1,17,NA,NA,CASSPAQGTLSNTEAFF,TGCGCCAGCAGCCCCGCTCAGGGGACCCTCTCCAACACTGAAGCTTTCTTT
TRBJ1-5,TRBV27,14,NA,NA,CASRDINSNQPQHF,TGTGCCAGCAGGGACATAAATAGCAATCAGCCCCAGCATTTT
TRBJ2-1,TRBV7-3,13,few,NA,CASSLKGWNEQFF,TGTGCCAGCAGCTTAAAGGGGTGGAATGAGCAGTTCTTC
TRBJ2-2,TRBV2,14,NA,TRBD1,CASSRTGVTGELFF,TGTGCCAGCAGTCGGACAGGGGTCACCGGGGAGCTGTTTTTT
TRBJ2-3,TRBV7-2,16,NA,TRBD1,CASRSPPGQSSDTQYF,TGTGCCAGCAGGTCACCTCCGGGACAGAGCAGTGATACGCAGTATTTT
TRBJ1-1,TRBV5-1,14,few,NA,CASSLSGRLTEAFF,TGCGCCAGCAGCTTGAGTGGCAGACTCACTGAAGCTTTCTTT
TRBJ1-1,TRBV4-3,15,NA,TRBD1,CASSPAAQGDTEAFF,TGCGCCAGCAGCCCAGCTGCTCAGGGGGACACTGAAGCTTTCTTT
TRBJ2-1,TRBV7-3,13,NA,NA,CASSSGLVNEQFF,TGTGCCAGCAGCTCCGGACTCGTCAATGAGCAGTTCTTC
TRBJ2-7,TRBV11-2,14,NA,NA,CASSWDTSSYEQYF,TGTGCCAGCAGCTGGGACACTAGCTCCTACGAGCAGTACTTC
TRBJ1-2,TRBV7-9,15,NA,TRBD1,CASSRHGTENYGYTF,TGTGCCAGCAGCCGCCATGGGACAGAAAACTATGGCTACACCTTC
TRBJ1-6,TRBV5-1,15,once,NA,CASSWAAGNNSPLHF,TGCGCCAGCAGCTGGGCGGCCGGGAATAATTCACCCCTCCACTTT
TRBJ1-2,TRBV5-1,14,NA,TRBD1,CASSRDRSNYGYTF,TGCGCCAGCAGCAGGGACAGATCCAACTATGGCTACACCTTC
TRBJ2-6,TRBV28,16,NA,NA,CASDTLGSSGANVLTF,TGTGCCAGCGACACCCTGGGCTCCTCTGGGGCCAACGTCCTGACTTTC
TRBJ2-3,TRBV3-1/TRBV3-2,15,NA,TRBD2,CASSQLAGGPDTQYF,TGTGCCAGCAGCCAGCTAGCGGGGGGGCCAGATACGCAGTATTTT
TRBJ1-2,TRBV5-1,16,NA,TRBD1,CASSQVGQGVGYGYTF,TGCGCCAGCAGCCAAGTAGGACAGGGGGTGGGCTATGGCTACACCTTC
TRBJ1-5,TRBV19,13,once,NA,CASSTRTLPPQHF,TGTGCCAGTAGTACCCGGACACTTCCACCCCAGCATTTT
TRBJ1-2,TRBV4-1,15,NA,NA,CASSQDENSFGGYTF,TGCGCCAGCAGCCAAGATGAGAACAGTTTCGGTGGCTACACCTTC
TRBJ2-3,TRBV27,15,NA,NA,CASSATREPTDTQYF,TGTGCCAGCAGTGCTACTCGGGAGCCCACAGATACGCAGTATTTT
TRBJ1-3,TRBV9,12,NA,NA,CASSSTPFAIYF,TGTGCCAGCAGCTCCACACCGTTCGCCATATATTTT
TRBJ1-2,TRBV4-2,15,NA,NA,CASSQAGQPSRGYTF,TGTGCCAGCAGCCAAGCCGGACAGCCCTCGCGTGGCTACACCTTC
TRBJ2-3,TRBV11-2,16,NA,TRBD2,CASSLASGGARDTQYF,TGTGCCAGCAGCTTAGCTAGCGGGGGGGCCAGAGATACGCAGTATTTT
TRBJ1-1,TRBV7-2,15,once,NA,CASSPGLGRSTEAFF,TGTGCCAGCAGCCCCGGACTTGGCCGGAGCACTGAAGCTTTCTTT
TRBJ1-2,TRBV9,19,NA,TRBD1,CASSVGKGASGVGNYGYTF,TGTGCCAGCAGCGTAGGGAAGGGGGCATCGGGCGTGGGTAACTATGGCTACACCTTC